A single sample gave rise to the 5 T cell receptor beta chains below, sequenced in a study of spatial heterogeneity in lung cancer. Indicated time point: blood at routine non-recurrence follow-up after resection. In TCRdb, the 5' RACE reads were re-called with MiXCR into one record per CDR3 protein. The sample contains about 18,000 distinct CDR3 sequences, 9% to 10% of which appear only once. This sample comprised PBMCs, obtained at follow-up. Every receptor here comes from a male donor with early-stage non-small cell lung cancer.

This clonotype was counted a few times. V is TRBV9 and J is TRBJ2-3, with a weak D call TRBD1 (5 bases). The germline V gene encodes CDR1 SGDLS and CDR2 YYNGEE. The V gene lost 2 bases and the J gene lost 2 bases, with 12 bases spanning the gap. The CDR3 has 15 amino acids. The CDR3 bases are TGTGCCAGCAGCGTGACAGCCTCTCTCACAGATACGCAGTATTTT. Protein: CASSVTASLTDTQYF.

This clonotype was seen a handful of times. The chain has TRBV29-1 and TRBJ2-3; D gene ambiguous. The germline gives CDR1 SQVTM, CDR2 ANQGSEA. The CDR3 totals 14 residues. V was pared by 4 bases and J by 4 bases, with 15 bases between. The CDR3 protein is CSVVGIEQADTQYF. Here the CDR3 DNA reads TGCAGCGTTGTGGGAATAGAGCAGGCAGATACGCAGTATTTT.

This clonotype was counted at least ten times. The chain combines TRBV20-1 with TRBJ2-7; TRBD1 agrees at 7 bases. Germline-derived CDR1 and CDR2 are DFQATT and SNEGSKA (reference sequence). This CDR3 contains 15 residues. V shed 3 bases, J shed 0 bases, and the junction held 8 bases outside the gene matches. CDR3 DNA sequence: TGCAGTGCTAGTAGGCAGGGGGTGTTCTCCTACGAGCAGTACTTC. Protein: CSASRQGVFSYEQYF.

This chain links TRBV20-1 with TRBJ2-7; D could derive from TRBD1 or TRBD2 (6 bases each). The CDR3 totals 15 residues. Trimming stripped 0 bases from V and 3 bases from J, with 15 bases between. Germline values: CDR1 DFQATT, CDR2 SNEGSKA (reference sequence). The CDR3 loop reads CSAREGAGKNYEQYF. DNA for the CDR3: TGCAGTGCTAGAGAGGGGGCGGGAAAGAACTACGAGCAGTACTTC.

This clonotype was found a few times. The chain recombines TRBV9 with TRBJ2-5; D is ambiguous. Trimming removed 4 bases at V and 2 bases at J, with 9 bases between. This CDR3 spans 13 amino acids. Germline V gene sequence: CDR1 SGDLS, CDR2 YYNGEE. CDR3 in DNA: TGTGCCAGCAGCCTGACAAATCAAGAGACCCAGTACTTC. Translating it yields CASSLTNQETQYF.